What follows is one T cell receptor beta chain and its context. These data are taken from a study of blood T cell repertoires in COVID-19. About the study: Samples representing acute and convalescent COVID-19 were sourced from the United States, Italy and Spain. The analysed material was cDNA or gDNA that came from T cells, B-cell-depleted T cells, or PBMCs.

Original data processing: Reference gene primer amplification yielded estimated nucleated cell counts. Method: immunoSEQ multiplex PCR; TCRdb's copy keeps in-frame clones and lacks some. V and J calls plus clone size are reproduced from that table; the DNA served to infer D and trimming. Of 110,000 to 150,000 clones listed, around 84% are singletons. J gave up 2 bases and V 5 bases, and 8 bases lay outside the gene matches. This CDR3 spans 16 amino acids. The V gene's germline CDR1 is LNHDA and CDR2 SQIVND (reference sequence). Source material: peripheral blood. The receptor's source is a human donor in a cohort sampled during active COVID-19. This rearrangement joins TRBV19 to TRBJ2-3, with 9 nucleotides matching TRBD2. This chain's CDR3 is CASSPGLADLTDTQYF. For the CDR3, the DNA is TGTGCCAGTAGTCCGGGACTAGCCGACCTCACAGATACGCAGTATTTT.